Listed below are T cell receptor beta chains from one sample, sequenced in a study of blood T cell repertoires in COVID-19. Measured with immunoSEQ multiplex PCR; TCRdb has only the in-frame clones, and not every one. The table has about 20,000 clones, roughly nine tenths seen once. Sequencing used peripheral blood. These receptors all stem from a human donor in a cohort sampled during active COVID-19. Both conserved end residues are part of each CDR3. D genes are given only for firm matches. Size is stated for part of the rows, as once, few or many counts, or as a class when the clone is expanded.

TGCGCCAGCAGCTTGGCCGGCGGTTCCTACGAGCAGTACTTC	CASSLAGGSYEQYF	once	TRBV5-1	.	14	TRBJ2-7
TGCGCCAGCAGTGAGTCGGGGCAGGGTGGCACTGAAGCTTTCTTT	CASSESGQGGTEAFF	few	TRBV10-1	.	15	TRBJ1-1
TGTGCCAGCAGCGTTACTAGCGGGAGGACAGATACGCAGTATTTT	CASSVTSGRTDTQYF	once	TRBV27	TRBD2	15	TRBJ2-3
TGTGCCAGCAGTTATGGGGAGACCTACCCTCTAGATACGCAGTATTTT	CASSYGETYPLDTQYF	.	TRBV6-2/TRBV6-3	.	16	TRBJ2-3
TGTGCCAGCAGTCCTAGCTCTGGAAACACCATATATTTT	CASSPSSGNTIYF	.	TRBV28	.	13	TRBJ1-3
TGTGCCTCCAAGACAGGGGGAAACACTGAAGCTTTCTTT	CASKTGGNTEAFF	.	TRBV30	TRBD1	13	TRBJ1-1
TGCAGTGCTAGTATAGCGGGCTATGAGCAGTTCTTC	CSASIAGYEQFF	.	TRBV20-1	TRBD2	12	TRBJ2-1
TGTGCCAGCAGCTCCCGAGCGGGAGTTTCCTACAATGAGCAGTTCTTC	CASSSRAGVSYNEQFF	once	TRBV5-6	TRBD2	16	TRBJ2-1
TGTGCCAGCAGTTCAACAGGGGTGGGTTCATATGGCTACACCTTC	CASSSTGVGSYGYTF	.	TRBV27	TRBD1	15	TRBJ1-2
TGTGCCAGCAGCCAAACAGCACAGACAGAGACCGGGGAGCTGTTTTTT	CASSQTAQTETGELFF	.	TRBV5-5	.	16	TRBJ2-2
TGTGCCAGCAGCTTACCGACTAGCGGGAGTGGATTCAATGAGCAGTTCTTC	CASSLPTSGSGFNEQFF	medium-sized	TRBV11-3	TRBD2	17	TRBJ2-1
TGTGCCAGCAGCAGGGGGCGGGAGGTATACGAGCAGTACTTC	CASSRGREVYEQYF	.	TRBV9	.	14	TRBJ2-7
TGTGCCAGCACCTCCCTGGGCAGGGGGACTGGAAACACCATATATTTT	CASTSLGRGTGNTIYF	once	TRBV7-8	TRBD1	16	TRBJ1-3
TGTGCCTGGAGATCCGGTCCGAACACTGAAGCTTTCTTT	CAWRSGPNTEAFF	.	TRBV30	.	13	TRBJ1-1
TGTGCCTGGAGTACCGGGACTAGCGTCTTTATCGGGGAGCTGTTTTTT	CAWSTGTSVFIGELFF	.	TRBV30	TRBD2	16	TRBJ2-2
TGTGCCAGCAGTTCCTTACCAGCGGGAGGCTACGAGCAGTACTTC	CASSSLPAGGYEQYF	.	TRBV27	TRBD2	15	TRBJ2-7
TGCGCCAGCAGCCCGGACAGCCCAAGCTCCTACGAGCAGTACTTC	CASSPDSPSSYEQYF	.	TRBV5-1	.	15	TRBJ2-7
TGCAGCGTTGGGGGAGCGGGGTTATACAATGAGCAGTTCTTC	CSVGGAGLYNEQFF	.	TRBV29-1	TRBD2	14	TRBJ2-1
TGCGCCAGCAGCCGGACACTAGCGGCGACCGTTCGGGAGCAGTACTTC	CASSRTLAATVREQYF	once	TRBV4-1	TRBD2	16	TRBJ2-7